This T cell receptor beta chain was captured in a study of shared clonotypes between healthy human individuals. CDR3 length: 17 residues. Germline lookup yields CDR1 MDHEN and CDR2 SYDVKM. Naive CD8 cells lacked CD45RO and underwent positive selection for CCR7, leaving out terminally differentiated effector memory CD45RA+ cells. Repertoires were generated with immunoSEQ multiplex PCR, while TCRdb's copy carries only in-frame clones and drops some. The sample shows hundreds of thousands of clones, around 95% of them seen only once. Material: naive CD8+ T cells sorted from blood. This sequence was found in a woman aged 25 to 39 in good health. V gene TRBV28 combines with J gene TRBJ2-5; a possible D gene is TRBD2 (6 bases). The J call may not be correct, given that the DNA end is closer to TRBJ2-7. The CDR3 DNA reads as TGTGCCAGCAGTCTTCAGTTCAGCGGGCCACGCACCTACGAGCAGTACTTC. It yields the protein CASSLQFSGPRTYEQYF.